This T cell receptor beta chain was identified in a study of T cells in Graves' hyperthyroidism and ophthalmopathy. This clonotype was detected many times. V lost 7 bases, J lost 3 bases, and 7 bases stayed unmatched. The CDR3 is 14 residues long. The germline CDR1 and CDR2 sequences are LGHDT and YNNKEL (reference sequence). Authors of the study amplified TCR beta CDR3 regions from RNA transcripts. HTBI primers were used for first-round RT-PCR of the TCR CDR3. TCRdb re-analysed the multiplex PCR reads in MiXCR, keeping a single row per CDR3 protein. The sample carries a few hundred thousand distinct CDR3 sequences, 15% recorded once.

The chain carries TRBV3-1 and TRBJ2-7, with 9 bases lining up with TRBD2. The sequence was collected from a woman between 45 and 60 years old with Graves' hyperthyroidism that later progressed to Graves' ophthalmopathy. Sample: blood. CDR3 amino acids: CASKLGTSSYEQYF. CDR3 DNA: TGTGCCAGCAAGTTGGGGACTAGCAGCTACGAGCAGTACTTC.